This T cell receptor (beta chain) comes out of a study of shared clonotypes between healthy human individuals. Splitting the CD4+ cells yielded a CD45RA+ naive subset and a CD45RA-negative memory subset. Over several immunoSEQ plates, each subset's genomic DNA was distributed in even portions. Clones were sequenced by immunoSEQ multiplex PCR, and TCRdb holds only the in-frame ones, with some missing. The sample has 2 million to 2.5 million clones; more than 85% are singletons. This clone has just one count. Sequenced input: naive CD4+ T cells from PBMCs. Documented subset: CD45RA+ positively selected. The TCR sequence derives from a man aged 18 to 35 in good health. Some clones in this sample may be carry-over from other donors' samples.

The CDR3 DNA is TGTGCCAGCACCACCGGCGCGAGCACTGAAGCTTTCTTT. Translated: CASTTGASTEAFF. The chain recombines TRBV6-5 with TRBJ1-1; D remains unclear. Germline-derived CDR1 and CDR2 are MNHEY and SVGAGI. V was shortened by 7 bases and J by 4 bases, with 13 bases between the two germline ends. This CDR3 is built from 13 residues.